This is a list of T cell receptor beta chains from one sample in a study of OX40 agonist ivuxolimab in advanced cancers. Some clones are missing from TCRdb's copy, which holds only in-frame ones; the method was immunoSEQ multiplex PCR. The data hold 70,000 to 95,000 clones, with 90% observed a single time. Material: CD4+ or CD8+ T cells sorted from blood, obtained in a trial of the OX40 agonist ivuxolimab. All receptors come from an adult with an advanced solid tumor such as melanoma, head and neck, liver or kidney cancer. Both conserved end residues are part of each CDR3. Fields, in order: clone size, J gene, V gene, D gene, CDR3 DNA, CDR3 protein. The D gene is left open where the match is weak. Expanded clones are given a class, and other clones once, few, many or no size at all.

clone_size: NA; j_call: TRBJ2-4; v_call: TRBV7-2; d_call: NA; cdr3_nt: TGTGCCAGCAGTTTCAGACAGGTGATGGCCAAAAACATTCAGTACTTC; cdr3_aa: CASSFRQVMAKNIQYF
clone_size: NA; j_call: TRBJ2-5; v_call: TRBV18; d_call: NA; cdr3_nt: TGTGCCAGCTCACAACATCAGGAGACCCAGTACTTC; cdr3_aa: CASSQHQETQYF
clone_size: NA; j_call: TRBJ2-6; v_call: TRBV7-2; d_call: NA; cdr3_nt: TGTGCCAGCAGCAACACTCCCGGGACTTTCTACTCTGGGGCCAACGTCCTGACTTTC; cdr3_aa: CASSNTPGTFYSGANVLTF
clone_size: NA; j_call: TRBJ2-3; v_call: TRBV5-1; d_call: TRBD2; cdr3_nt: TGCGCCAGCAGCTTGGGGACTAGCGGGAGCCGAAGCACAGATACGCAGTATTTT; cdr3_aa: CASSLGTSGSRSTDTQYF
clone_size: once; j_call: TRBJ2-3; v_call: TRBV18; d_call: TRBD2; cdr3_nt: TGTGCCAGCTCAGCCACCCCTAGCGGGGATGTGTATACGCAGTATTTT; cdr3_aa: CASSATPSGDVYTQYF
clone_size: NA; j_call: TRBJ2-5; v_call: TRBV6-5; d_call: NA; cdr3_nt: TGTGCCAGCAGTCCCCCGGGGGTCTTGGAGACCCAGTACTTC; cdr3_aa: CASSPPGVLETQYF
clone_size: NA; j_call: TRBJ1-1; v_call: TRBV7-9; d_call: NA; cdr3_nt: TGTGCCAGCAGCTTGGAGGGGGGTACTGAAGCTTTCTTT; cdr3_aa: CASSLEGGTEAFF
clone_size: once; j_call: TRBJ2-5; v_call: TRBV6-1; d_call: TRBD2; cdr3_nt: TGTGCCAGCAGTGGAACTCCTTTGGGACTAGCGGGAGGTCAGGAGACCCAGTACTTC; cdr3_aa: CASSGTPLGLAGGQETQYF
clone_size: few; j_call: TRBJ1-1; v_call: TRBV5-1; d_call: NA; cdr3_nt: TGCGCCAGCAGCTTGGGGGCGGGGGACACTGAAGCTTTCTTT; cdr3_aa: CASSLGAGDTEAFF
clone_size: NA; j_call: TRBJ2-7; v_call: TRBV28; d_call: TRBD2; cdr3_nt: TGTGCCAGCAGGCCTAGCGGAGTCTACGAGCAGTACTTC; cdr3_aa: CASRPSGVYEQYF
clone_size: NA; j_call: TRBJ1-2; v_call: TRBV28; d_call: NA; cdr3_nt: TGTGCCAGCAGCCCCGGAGAGATCTGGGGCTACACCTTC; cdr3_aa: CASSPGEIWGYTF
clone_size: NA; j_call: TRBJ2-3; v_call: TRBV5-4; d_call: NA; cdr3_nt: TGTGCCAGCAGCTTGTTCTTCTCGAGGGATACGCAGTATTTT; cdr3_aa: CASSLFFSRDTQYF
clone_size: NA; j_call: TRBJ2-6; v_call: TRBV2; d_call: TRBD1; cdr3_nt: TGTGCCAGCAGTGGGAACAGGGGTGGGGCCAACGTCCTGACTTTC; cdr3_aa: CASSGNRGGANVLTF
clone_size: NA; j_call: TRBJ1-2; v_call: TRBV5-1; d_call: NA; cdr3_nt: TGCGCCAGCAGCTTGGGGTTTGCGCCAGGGGCTTATAGTGGCTACACCTTC; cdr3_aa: CASSLGFAPGAYSGYTF
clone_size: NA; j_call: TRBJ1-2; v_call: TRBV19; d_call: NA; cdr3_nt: TGTGCCAGTAGTATAGATCTAACAGACAACTATGGCTACACCTTC; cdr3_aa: CASSIDLTDNYGYTF
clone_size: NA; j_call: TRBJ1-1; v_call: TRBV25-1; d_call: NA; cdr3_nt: TGTGCCAGCAGTGATGGCTTAATGAACACTGAAGCTTTCTTT; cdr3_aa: CASSDGLMNTEAFF
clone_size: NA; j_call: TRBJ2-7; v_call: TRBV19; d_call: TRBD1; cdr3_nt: TGTGCCAGTAGCCGGGGACAGAACTACGAGCAGTACTTC; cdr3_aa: CASSRGQNYEQYF
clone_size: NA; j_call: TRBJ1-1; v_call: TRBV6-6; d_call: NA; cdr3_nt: TGTGCCAGCAGTTACTCGTCCAGCTTCGCTTTCTTT; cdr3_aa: CASSYSSSFAFF
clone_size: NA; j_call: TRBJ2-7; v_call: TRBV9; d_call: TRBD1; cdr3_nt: TGTGCCAGCAGCGTAGGTGGGACAGGGGGGGACGAGCAGTACTTC; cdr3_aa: CASSVGGTGGDEQYF
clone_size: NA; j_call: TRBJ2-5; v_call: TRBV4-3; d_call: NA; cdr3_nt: TGCGCCAGCAGCCAAGAGGTGGGGGTGCAGGAGACCCAGTACTTC; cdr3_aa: CASSQEVGVQETQYF
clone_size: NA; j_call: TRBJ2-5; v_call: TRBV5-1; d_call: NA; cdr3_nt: TGCGCCAGCAGCTTGGCAGGGGCTGGAGAGACCCAGTACTTC; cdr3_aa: CASSLAGAGETQYF
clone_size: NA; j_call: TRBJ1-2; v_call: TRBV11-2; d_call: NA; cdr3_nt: TGTGCCAGCAGCCAGGGCGGCAGGGTCTATGGCTACACCTTC; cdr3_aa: CASSQGGRVYGYTF
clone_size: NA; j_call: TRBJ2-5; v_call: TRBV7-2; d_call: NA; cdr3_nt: TGTGCCAGCAGCCCCGGGCCTCAAGGCAAGACCCAGTACTTC; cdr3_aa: CASSPGPQGKTQYF
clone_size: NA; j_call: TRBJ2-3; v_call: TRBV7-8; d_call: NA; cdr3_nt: TGTGCCAGCAGCTTAGGGATGACGGTGGCAGATACGCAGTATTTT; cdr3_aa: CASSLGMTVADTQYF
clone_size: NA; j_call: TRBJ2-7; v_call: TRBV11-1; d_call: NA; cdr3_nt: TGTGCCAGCAGCCAGCAGACTAGAGACCACGAGCAGTACTTC; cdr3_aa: CASSQQTRDHEQYF
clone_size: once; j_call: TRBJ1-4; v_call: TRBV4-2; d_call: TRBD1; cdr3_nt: TGTGCCAGCAGCCAAGATCGGGCAGGGGGCCGGGAACTGTTTTTT; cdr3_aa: CASSQDRAGGRELFF
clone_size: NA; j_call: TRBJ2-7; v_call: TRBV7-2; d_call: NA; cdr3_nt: TGTGCCAGCAGCTTGGTTGGAGGGAACGGCGAGCAGTACTTC; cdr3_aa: CASSLVGGNGEQYF
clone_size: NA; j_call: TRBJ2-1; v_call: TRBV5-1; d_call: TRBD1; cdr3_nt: TGCGCCAGCAGCTTGGACAGGGGAAACAATGAGCAGTTCTTC; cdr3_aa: CASSLDRGNNEQFF
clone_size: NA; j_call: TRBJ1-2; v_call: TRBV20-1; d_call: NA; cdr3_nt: TGCAGTGCTGGATACAGGGATGGCTACACCTTC; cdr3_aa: CSAGYRDGYTF
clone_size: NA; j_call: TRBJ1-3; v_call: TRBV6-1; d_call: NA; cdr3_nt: TGTGCCAGCATTGCCGGGTCCACTGGAAACACCATATATTTT; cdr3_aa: CASIAGSTGNTIYF
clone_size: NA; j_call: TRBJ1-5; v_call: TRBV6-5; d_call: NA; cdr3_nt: TGTGCCAGCAGTAGACGGAGCAATCAGCCCCAGCATTTT; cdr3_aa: CASSRRSNQPQHF
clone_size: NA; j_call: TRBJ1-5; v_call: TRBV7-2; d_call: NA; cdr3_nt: TGTGCCAGCAGCTATAGCAATCAGCCCCAGCATTTT; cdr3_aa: CASSYSNQPQHF
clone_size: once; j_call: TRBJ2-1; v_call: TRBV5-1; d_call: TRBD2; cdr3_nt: TGCGCCAGCAGCTTGGTGACTAGCGGTTACAATGAGCAGTTCTTC; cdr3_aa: CASSLVTSGYNEQFF
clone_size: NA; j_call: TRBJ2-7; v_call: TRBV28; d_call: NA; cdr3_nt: TGTGCCAGCAGGCAAGGGGGGACTTCCTACGAGCAGTACTTC; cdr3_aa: CASRQGGTSYEQYF
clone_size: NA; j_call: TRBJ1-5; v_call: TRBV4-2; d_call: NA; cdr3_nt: TGTGCCAGCAGCCAGTATACAGGGAACCAGCCCCAGCATTTT; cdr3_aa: CASSQYTGNQPQHF
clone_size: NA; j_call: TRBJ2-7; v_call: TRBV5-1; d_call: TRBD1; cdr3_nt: TGCGCCAGCAGCTCCGGACAGGGAAATTTTTACGAGCAGTACTTC; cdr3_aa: CASSSGQGNFYEQYF
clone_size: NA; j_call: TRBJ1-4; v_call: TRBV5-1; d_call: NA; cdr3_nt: TGCGCCAGCAGCTTCTCCGGGACAAGAGATGAAAAACTGTTTTTT; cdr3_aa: CASSFSGTRDEKLFF
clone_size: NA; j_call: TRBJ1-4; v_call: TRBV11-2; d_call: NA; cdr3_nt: TGTGCCAGCAGCTCGAGGGGGGGCTACGGTGCAACTAATGAAAAACTGTTTTTT; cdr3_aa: CASSSRGGYGATNEKLFF
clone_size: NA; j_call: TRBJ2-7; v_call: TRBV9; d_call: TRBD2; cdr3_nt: TGTGCCAGCAGTCCTGGGACTAGCCTAAGCTCCTACGAGCAGTACTTC; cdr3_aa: CASSPGTSLSSYEQYF
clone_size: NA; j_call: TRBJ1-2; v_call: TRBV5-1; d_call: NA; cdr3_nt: TGCGCCAGCAGCACGGACGGGAACTATGGCTACACCTTC; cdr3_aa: CASSTDGNYGYTF
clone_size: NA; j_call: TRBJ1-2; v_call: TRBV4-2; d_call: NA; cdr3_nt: TGTGCCAGCAGCCAAGACACGAGGGATGGCTACACCTTC; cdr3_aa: CASSQDTRDGYTF
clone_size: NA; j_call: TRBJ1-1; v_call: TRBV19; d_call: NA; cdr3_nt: TGTGCCAGTAGTATAGGGCCGGGGACTGAAGCTTTCTTT; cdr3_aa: CASSIGPGTEAFF
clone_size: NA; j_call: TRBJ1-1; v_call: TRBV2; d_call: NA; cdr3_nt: TGTGCCAGCAGTGAACTACAGGTAGACACTGAAGCTTTCTTT; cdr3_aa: CASSELQVDTEAFF
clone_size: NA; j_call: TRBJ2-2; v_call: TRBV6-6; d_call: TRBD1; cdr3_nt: TGTGCCAGCAGCCAGGGACAGGGTGCCGGGGAGCTGTTTTTT; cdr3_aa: CASSQGQGAGELFF
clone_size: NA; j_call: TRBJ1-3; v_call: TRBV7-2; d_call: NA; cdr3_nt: TGTGCCAGCAGCTTATGGTGGGGCACCGGAAACACCATATATTTT; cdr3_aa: CASSLWWGTGNTIYF
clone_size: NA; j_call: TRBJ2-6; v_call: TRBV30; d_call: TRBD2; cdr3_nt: TGTGCCTGGAGTCGGTTTAGCGGGGGGGCCTCTGGGGCCAACGTCCTGACTTTC; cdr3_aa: CAWSRFSGGASGANVLTF
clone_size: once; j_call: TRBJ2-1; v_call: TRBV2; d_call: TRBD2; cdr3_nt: TGTGCCAGCAGTCTGACTAGCGGGAGGACCACATACAATGAGCAGTTCTTC; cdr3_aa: CASSLTSGRTTYNEQFF
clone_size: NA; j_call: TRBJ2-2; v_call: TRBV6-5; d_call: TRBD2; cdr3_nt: TGTGCCAGCAGTTCTAGGACTAGCGGGAGTAGCGGGGAGCTGTTTTTT; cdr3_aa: CASSSRTSGSSGELFF